A single TCR beta chain is shown here with its context. Its antigen is unknown. Per-base qualities were not stored, and no clone one base away is much larger. The sample is drawn from a study of CD8 T cells in Susac syndrome (dated by TCRdb to between 2017 and 2020). At the level of the whole study: The study used repertoire sequencing to test whether antigen drove CD8+ T cell activation and differentiation in Susac syndrome. The study compared CD8+ T cell repertoire clonality among 11 to 12 healthy donors, roughly 14 Susac syndrome patients and approximately 16 multiple sclerosis patients.

What the study reported, not specific to this receptor: The TCR sequencing and HLA analysis was acknowledged to have included a relatively small number of individuals.

RNA was extracted with the RNeasy kit and roughly 0.45 to 1 ug was reverse transcribed using random hexamers. The immunoSEQ multiplex PCR assay, which covers 54 Vbeta and 13 Jbeta segments, was used to amplify TCR beta CDR3 regions. PCR amplification bias was corrected by using a synthetic template baseline for primer optimization and computational correction. On the authors' methods: Reads were annotated to V, D and J genes according to IMGT and were analyzed with immunoSEQ Analyzer, with only productive sequences retained. Clonality was computed as one minus Shannon entropy normalized by log2 of the number of productive unique sequences. For each patient and control, public and private clones were evaluated within the 100 most prevalent clones. Clones were defined as Susac-specific if absent from the healthy and MS cohorts, from approximately 1,100 published viral clones and from other ImmuneACCESS disease sequences. TCRdb cleaned the public reads at Q25 with fastp, built clones with MiXCR and kept in-frame beta chains. Rows with one shared CDR3 protein collapse into an entry with the most common genes and DNA. These V and J calls derive from TCRdb rather than the authors' analysis. The sample table records tens of thousands of distinct CDR3 sequences; 85% to 95% of these occur just once. The ten most abundant clones make up roughly 0.42% of the sample.

Peripheral blood CD8+ and CD4+ T cells from healthy donors, Susac syndrome patients and multiple sclerosis patients were profiled using high-throughput TCR beta sequencing. Treatment-naive patients with stable or active relapsing-remitting disease fulfilling revised McDonald criteria were used as multiple sclerosis controls. Bulk CD8+ and CD4+ T cells were purified by magnetic negative isolation, whereas CD8+ TEMRA cells were enriched by FACS. Blood was collected in EDTA tubes and processed within 24 hours, with PBMCs isolated through density gradient centrifugation. PBMCs intended for TCR sequencing were cryopreserved in liquid nitrogen and thawed later in a water bath at 37 degrees C. Purity of sorted or isolated CD4+, CD8+ and CD8+ TEMRA cells was at least 90%. The V and J ends are trimmed by 1 base and 5 bases, leaving 11 bases between them. The CDR3 covers 15 residues, taking in both the cysteine and the phenylalanine. The retained sequence is limited to the CDR3, 45 bases, with the frame set at the first base. CDR1 MNHEY and CDR2 SVGAGI are derived from the germline V gene.

The specimen sequenced was CD8+ T cells from PBMCs. Recombination connected TRBV6-5 to TRBJ2-2; a weak D assignment points to TRBD1 (6 bases agree). The sequence derives from a human donor with multiple sclerosis. The DNA sequence is as follows: TGTGCCAGCAGTTACTGGGAAGGGGGAACCGGGGAGCTGTTTTTT. Its translation is CASSYWEGGTGELFF.